Shown below are 27 T cell receptor beta chains from a single sample sequenced in a study of T cell changes during pregnancy in multiple sclerosis. Assay used: immunoSEQ multiplex PCR; TCRdb lists only in-frame clones, some missing. The data hold about 44,000 clones, with 90% observed a single time. The starting material was CD4+ T cells from peripheral blood mononuclear cells, obtained before pregnancy. Receptors were obtained from a female donor with multiple sclerosis, enrolled in a pregnancy study.

This sequence joins TRBV2 and TRBJ2-5; 7 nucleotides align to TRBD2. Germline CDR1 SNHLY, CDR2 FYNNEI. The CDR3 runs 15 residues. Losses at the gene ends were 2 bases for V and 6 bases for J; bases not matched to a gene: 9. The CDR3 here is CASSENGGAGQTQYF. CDR3 nucleotide sequence: TGTGCCAGCAGTGAAAATGGCGGAGCGGGACAGACCCAGTACTTC.

The chain combines TRBV27 with TRBJ1-2, with TRBD1 identical over 10 bases. V was pared by 4 bases and J by 6 bases, with 5 bases of the junction left unmatched. The CDR3 is 14 residues long. Germline V CDR1 and CDR2: MNHEY, SMNVEV (reference sequence). CDR3 sequence reads: CASSSLGTGDGYTF. In DNA, the CDR3 is TGTGCCAGCAGTTCCCTGGGGACAGGGGATGGCTACACCTTC.

J is TRBJ1-4 and V is TRBV19; D gene uncertain. There are 14 residues in the CDR3. With 5 bases removed from V and 7 bases from J, the gap between germline ends came to 14 bases. Germline V gene lookup returns CDR1 LNHDA and CDR2 SQIVND (reference sequence). The CDR3 coding sequence is TGTGCCAGTAGTGCCCGGGGAGAAAGTGAAAAACTGTTTTTT. Protein sequence: CASSARGESEKLFF.

The rearrangement joins TRBV13 to TRBJ1-2, with D possibly being TRBD1 (5 bases). Germline V gene lookup returns CDR1 PRHDT and CDR2 FYEKMQ (reference sequence). V lost 3 bases and J lost 3, with 11 bases in between. This CDR3 comprises 14 residues. The CDR3 DNA reads TGTGCCAGCAGCTTCACAGGTTCTCACTATGGCTACACCTTC. Its protein product is CASSFTGSHYGYTF.

This clone has only one observation. This chain connects TRBV5-1 to TRBJ2-2; 7 positions agree with TRBD1. This CDR3 region has 14 residues. Germline V gives CDR1 SGHRS, CDR2 YFSETQ. V shed 3 bases, J shed 7 bases, and the junction held 6 bases outside the gene matches. The CDR3 spells CASSSRQGDGELFF. In nucleotides, the CDR3 is TGCGCCAGCAGCTCAAGACAGGGAGACGGGGAGCTGTTTTTT.

The chain couples TRBV11-3 to TRBJ1-5, with 7 bases matching TRBD1. The CDR3 extends over 16 amino acids. Trimming took 1 base from V and 5 from J; bases not matched to a gene: 8. The germline V gene encodes CDR1 SGHNT and CDR2 YENEEA. CDR3 sequence (DNA): TGTGCCAGCAGCTTAGGGGCAGGGGGATGGGATCAGCCCCAGCATTTT. Its protein is CASSLGAGGWDQPQHF.

The J gene is TRBJ2-2, the V gene TRBV4-1; TRBD2 aligns across 9 bases. Unmatched junction bases numbered 12, after V lost 3 bases and J lost 4 bases. The germline gives CDR1 MGHRA, CDR2 YSYEKL. The CDR3 covers 18 residues. CDR3 in DNA: TGCGCCAGCAGCCAGGATAGCGGGGGTCCCGTAGGCACCGGGGAGCTGTTTTTT. Translated: CASSQDSGGPVGTGELFF.

The genes are TRBV7-9 and TRBJ2-1; TRBD2 matches 7 bases. V lost 3 bases, J lost 4 bases, and 6 bases stayed unmatched. The CDR3 is made up of 15 amino acids. Germline loops: CDR1 SEHNR, CDR2 FQNEAQ (reference sequence). CDR3 protein: CASSFGGSLYNEQFF. In nucleotides, the CDR3 is TGTGCCAGCAGCTTCGGGGGGTCTTTATACAATGAGCAGTTCTTC.

CDR3 nucleotide sequence: TGTGCCTGGAGTGATTCAAGGGGTCACATTCAGTACTTC. It encodes CAWSDSRGHIQYF. The chain is built from TRBV30 and TRBJ2-4; D is perhaps TRBD1 (5 bases). This CDR3 contains 13 residues. The germline V gene encodes CDR1 GTSNPN and CDR2 SVGIG (reference sequence). The V and J ends lost 1 base and 8 bases respectively, with 12 bases between them.

V gene TRBV9 combines with J gene TRBJ1-1; D gene ambiguous. V was shortened by 1 base and J by 11 bases, with 18 bases between the two germline ends. The CDR3 has 14 residues. Per germline, CDR1 SGDLS and CDR2 YYNGEE. CDR3 protein: CASSVLTPGEAAFF. DNA for the CDR3: TGTGCCAGCAGCGTATTGACCCCCGGGGAGGCGGCTTTCTTT. Filled out from reference TRBV9 and TRBJ1-1, the complete variable domain reads DSGVTQTPKHLITATGQRVTLRCSPRSGDLSVYWYQQSLDQGLQFLIQYYNGEERAKGNILERFSAQQFPDLHSELNLSSLELGDSALYFCASSVLTPGEAAFFGQGTRLTVV.

This chain joins TRBV9 and TRBJ1-2; a weak D match, TRBD1 (5 bases). Germline V gene lookup returns CDR1 SGDLS and CDR2 YYNGEE. The CDR3 totals 15 residues. The V end was cut by 3 bases, the J end by 2 bases, with 14 bases between. The chain's CDR3 is CASSAGRGGNYGYTF. The CDR3 DNA follows: TGTGCCAGCAGCGCCGGCCGGGGGGGGAACTATGGCTACACCTTC.

The chain has TRBV5-1 and TRBJ2-1; 9 bases map to TRBD2. With 4 bases clipped from V and 1 base from J, the junction kept 3 bases outside the gene matches. The V gene's germline CDR1 is SGHRS and CDR2 YFSETQ. This CDR3 has 15 amino acids. CDR3 nucleotide sequence: TGCGCCAGCAGCGTGACTAGCGGTTCCTACAATGAGCAGTTCTTC. Its protein is CASSVTSGSYNEQFF.

The rearrangement joins TRBV19 to TRBJ1-5; D is perhaps TRBD1 (5 bases). Trimming took off 5 bases at V and 0 bases at J, with 17 bases between the two ends. CDR1 is LNHDA and CDR2 is SQIVND in the germline V gene (reference sequence). The CDR3 is made up of 17 amino acids. CDR3 protein: CASSVARAANSNQPQHF. The CDR3, as DNA: TGTGCCAGTAGTGTGGCCAGGGCCGCAAATAGCAATCAGCCCCAGCATTTT.

The rearrangement joins TRBV28 to TRBJ2-7, with D possibly being TRBD2 (6 bases). Germline V gives CDR1 MDHEN, CDR2 SYDVKM. The CDR3 extends over 15 amino acids. V was clipped by 2 bases and J by 2 bases, with 13 bases between them. The CDR3 is CASSLMSGLTYEQYF. The CDR3 bases are TGTGCCAGCAGTTTAATGAGCGGGCTCACCTACGAGCAGTACTTC.

V gene TRBV7-6 combines with J gene TRBJ1-3; D is possibly TRBD1 (5 bases). There are 16 residues in the CDR3. Deletions cut 0 bases from V and 0 bases from J, with 9 bases between. Germline loops: CDR1 SGHVS, CDR2 FNYEAQ. CDR3 nucleotides: TGTGCCAGCAGCTTAGCACAGGCCCACTCTGGAAACACCATATATTTT. Translation gives CASSLAQAHSGNTIYF. Together with reference TRBV7-6 and TRBJ1-3, the CDR3 gives the full variable domain: GAGVSQSPRYKVTKRGQDVALRCDPISGHVSLYWYRQALGQGPEFLTYFNYEAQQDKSGLPNDRFSAERPEGSISTLTIQRTEQRDSAMYRCASSLAQAHSGNTIYFGEGSWLTVV.

This rearrangement joins TRBV5-4 to TRBJ1-2, with D hard to call. Germline V gene data show CDR1 as SGHNT and CDR2 as YYREEE (reference sequence). With 3 bases removed from V and 2 bases from J, the gap between germline ends came to 11 bases. This CDR3 spans 14 amino acids. CDR3 coding DNA: TGTGCCAGCAGCTCCCCCGGGGTCAACTATGGCTACACCTTC. Protein sequence: CASSSPGVNYGYTF. Variable domain in full (rest from reference TRBV5-4 and TRBJ1-2): ETGVTQSPTHLIKTRGQQVTLRCSSQSGHNTVSWYQQALGQGPQFIFQYYREEENGRGNFPPRFSGLQFPNYSSELNVNALELDDSALYLCASSSPGVNYGYTFGSGTRLTVV.

Only a few counts were recorded for this clone. This chain links TRBV18 with TRBJ1-1, with D uncertain. Germline CDR1 is KGHSH and CDR2 is LQKENI. Trimming took off 1 base at V and 4 bases at J, with 10 bases between the two ends. CDR3 length: 14 residues. The DNA for the CDR3 is TGTGCCAGCTCACCACAGAGGGCGGGCACTGAAGCTTTCTTT. This gives the protein CASSPQRAGTEAFF.

The J gene is TRBJ2-3, the V gene TRBV25-1, with 8 bases lining up with TRBD1. CDR1 MGHDK and CDR2 SYGVNS come from the germline V gene. V lost 4 bases and J lost 1; bases outside the gene matches: 13. The CDR3 spans 18 residues. CDR3 sequence: CASSVPGQGLGGTDTQYF. The CDR3, as DNA: TGTGCCAGCAGTGTCCCTGGACAGGGTTTGGGGGGCACAGATACGCAGTATTTT.

V gene TRBV10-2 combines with J gene TRBJ2-3; D gene unclear. The CDR3 loop spans 11 amino acids. CDR1 WSHSY and CDR2 SAAADI come from the germline V gene. Trimming removed 5 bases at V and 5 bases at J, with 5 bases between. The CDR3 spells CASSPRDTQYF. The CDR3 DNA reads as TGCGCCAGCAGTCCCAGAGATACGCAGTATTTT.

The chain employs TRBV7-6 and TRBJ1-1; D not resolved. The CDR3 is 14 amino acids. The V and J ends lost 1 base and 5 bases respectively, with 11 bases between them. Germline V gene data show CDR1 as SGHVS and CDR2 as FNYEAQ. The CDR3 sequence is CASSLDPGRTEAFF. The CDR3 nucleotides are TGTGCCAGCAGCTTAGACCCGGGTCGGACTGAAGCTTTCTTT.

The rearrangement links TRBV29-1 to TRBJ1-4; D gene unclear. Germline V gives CDR1 SQVTM, CDR2 ANQGSEA. V was shortened by 6 bases and J by 0 bases, with 14 bases between the two germline ends. The CDR3 is made up of 15 amino acids. The CDR3 sequence: CSVRQIIATNEKLFF. The CDR3 coding sequence is TGCAGCGTCAGGCAGATTATTGCAACTAATGAAAAACTGTTTTTT. The full variable domain, in which reference TRBV29-1 and TRBJ1-4 provide the parts outside the CDR3, is SAVISQKPSRDICQRGTSLTIQCQVDSQVTMMFWYRQQPGQSLTLIATANQGSEATYESGFVIDKFPISRPNLTFSTLTVSNMSPEDSSIYLCSVRQIIATNEKLFFGSGTQLSVL.

The chain is built from TRBV14 and TRBJ2-7, with D maybe TRBD1 (6 bases). CDR1 SGHDN and CDR2 FVKESK come from the germline V gene. The CDR3 covers 15 residues. V lost 0 bases and J 4 bases, leaving 13 bases between the germline ends. CDR3 amino acids: CASSQDRGRGYEQYF. Written as DNA, the CDR3 is TGTGCCAGCAGCCAAGATAGGGGCAGGGGATACGAGCAGTACTTC.

The V call is TRBV7-9, the J call TRBJ1-4; D possibly corresponds to TRBD1 (6 bases). In germline, CDR1 is SEHNR, CDR2 FQNEAQ (reference sequence). Trimming pared 2 bases from V and 4 bases from J, leaving 11 bases between. The length of the CDR3 is 15 residues. DNA of the CDR3: TGTGCCAGCAGCTTAAAGGGGACAAATAATGAAAAACTGTTTTTT. Translation: CASSLKGTNNEKLFF. The full variable domain, in which reference TRBV7-9 and TRBJ1-4 provide the parts outside the CDR3, is DTGVSQNPRHKITKRGQNVTFRCDPISEHNRLYWYRQTLGQGPEFLTYFQNEAQLEKSRLLSDRFSAERPKGSFSTLEIQRTEQGDSAMYLCASSLKGTNNEKLFFGSGTQLSVL.

Written as DNA, the CDR3 is TGTGCCAGCCGCTTTTCATCCGGACAGGGCAATCAGCCCCAGCATTTT. It encodes CASRFSSGQGNQPQHF. This chain connects TRBV28 to TRBJ1-5, with 7 bases aligning to TRBD1. Germline trimming cut 8 bases from V and 2 bases from J; bases unmatched to any gene: 12. This CDR3 has 16 residues. From germline, CDR1 is MDHEN and CDR2 SYDVKM.

This clone appeared a few times. The gene calls are TRBV19 and TRBJ2-1; 7 bases are a match to TRBD2. Germline V gene data show CDR1 as LNHDA and CDR2 as SQIVND (reference sequence). The CDR3 length is 15 residues. V lost 1 base and J lost 4; bases outside the gene matches: 4. Here the CDR3 reads CASSIGGGEYNEQFF. Written as DNA, the CDR3 is TGTGCCAGTAGTATAGGGGGAGGGGAGTACAATGAGCAGTTCTTC. The full variable domain, with the rest looked up from reference TRBV19 and TRBJ2-1, is DGGITQSPKYLFRKEGQNVTLSCEQNLNHDAMYWYRQDPGQGLRLIYYSQIVNDFQKGDIAEGYSVSREKKESFPLTVTSAQKNPTAFYLCASSIGGGEYNEQFFGPGTRLTVL.

The V call is TRBV7-2, the J call TRBJ1-1, with 8 nucleotides matching TRBD1. Trimming took 6 bases from V and 4 from J; bases not matched to a gene: 4. The CDR3 totals 13 residues. The germline V gene encodes CDR1 SGHTA and CDR2 FQGNSA. The CDR3 protein is CASRVTGGTEAFF. The CDR3, as DNA: TGTGCCAGCAGGGTAACAGGGGGCACTGAAGCTTTCTTT.

The V gene is TRBV20-1, the J gene TRBJ1-2; D gene unclear. Germline V CDR1 and CDR2: DFQATT, SNEGSKA (reference sequence). The CDR3 has 11 amino acids. Trimming pared 3 bases from V and 7 bases from J, leaving 9 bases between. The CDR3 here is CSASLRSGYTF. The CDR3 DNA is TGCAGTGCTAGCCTCAGAAGTGGCTACACCTTC.